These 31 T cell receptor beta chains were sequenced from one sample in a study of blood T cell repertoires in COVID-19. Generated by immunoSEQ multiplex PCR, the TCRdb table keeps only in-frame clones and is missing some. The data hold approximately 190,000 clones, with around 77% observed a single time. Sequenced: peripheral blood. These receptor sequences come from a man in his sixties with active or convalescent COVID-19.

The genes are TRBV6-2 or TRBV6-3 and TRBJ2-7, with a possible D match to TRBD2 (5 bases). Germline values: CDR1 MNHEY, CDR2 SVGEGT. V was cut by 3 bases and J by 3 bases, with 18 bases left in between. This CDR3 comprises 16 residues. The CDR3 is CASSYGGSPLIYEQYF. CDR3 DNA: TGTGCCAGCAGTTATGGTGGGAGCCCTCTAATCTACGAGCAGTACTTC.

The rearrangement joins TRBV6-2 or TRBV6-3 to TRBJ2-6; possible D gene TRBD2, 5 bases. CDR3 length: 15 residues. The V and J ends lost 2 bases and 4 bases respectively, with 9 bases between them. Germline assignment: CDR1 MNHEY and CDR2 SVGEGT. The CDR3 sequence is CASSYKEDGANVLTF. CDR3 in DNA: TGTGCCAGCAGTTACAAGGAGGACGGGGCCAACGTCCTGACTTTC.

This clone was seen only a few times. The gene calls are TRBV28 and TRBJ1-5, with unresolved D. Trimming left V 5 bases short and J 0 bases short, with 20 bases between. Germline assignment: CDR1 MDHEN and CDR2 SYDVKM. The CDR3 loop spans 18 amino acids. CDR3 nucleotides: TGTGCCAGCAGTCTAGGTATAGCAGCTCCGATTAGCAATCAGCCCCAGCATTTT. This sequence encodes CASSLGIAAPISNQPQHF.

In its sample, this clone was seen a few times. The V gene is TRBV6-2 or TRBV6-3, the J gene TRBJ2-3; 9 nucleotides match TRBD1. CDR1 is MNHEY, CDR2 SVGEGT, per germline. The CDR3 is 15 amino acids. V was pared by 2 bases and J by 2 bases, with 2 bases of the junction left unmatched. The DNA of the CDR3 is TGTGCCAGCAGTTACGACAGGGGGAACACAGATACGCAGTATTTT. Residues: CASSYDRGNTDTQYF.

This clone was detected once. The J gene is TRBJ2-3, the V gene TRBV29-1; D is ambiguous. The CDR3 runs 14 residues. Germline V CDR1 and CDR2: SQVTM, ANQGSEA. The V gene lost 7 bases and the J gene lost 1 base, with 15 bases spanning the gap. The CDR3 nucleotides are TGCAGCGCCGGCCAACATTCTCGCACAGATACGCAGTATTTT. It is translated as CSAGQHSRTDTQYF.

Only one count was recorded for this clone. The chain's CDR3 is CASSQNGGLTEAFF. CDR3 DNA: TGTGCCAGCAGCCAAAACGGGGGTTTGACTGAAGCTTTCTTT. The rearrangement uses TRBV7-3 and TRBJ1-1; D may be TRBD1 (5 bases). The CDR3 extends over 14 amino acids. Per germline, CDR1 SGHTA and CDR2 FQGTGA. V was cut by 5 bases and J by 5 bases, with 15 bases left in between.

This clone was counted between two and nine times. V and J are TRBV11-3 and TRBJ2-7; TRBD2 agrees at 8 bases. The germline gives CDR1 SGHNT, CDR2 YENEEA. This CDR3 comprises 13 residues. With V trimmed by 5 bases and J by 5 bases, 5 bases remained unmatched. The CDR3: CASSAAGGHEQYF. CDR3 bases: TGTGCCAGCAGCGCCGCGGGGGGACACGAGCAGTACTTC.

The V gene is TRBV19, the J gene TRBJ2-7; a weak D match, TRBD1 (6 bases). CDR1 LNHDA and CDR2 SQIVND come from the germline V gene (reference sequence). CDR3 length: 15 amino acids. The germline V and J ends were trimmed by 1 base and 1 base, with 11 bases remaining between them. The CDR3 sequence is CASSIGDNPSYEQYF. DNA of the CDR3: TGTGCCAGTAGTATAGGGGACAACCCTTCCTACGAGCAGTACTTC.

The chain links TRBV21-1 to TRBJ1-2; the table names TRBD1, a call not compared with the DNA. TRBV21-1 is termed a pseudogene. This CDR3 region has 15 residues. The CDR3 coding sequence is TGTGCCAGCAGCAAAGACCGGGCAGGGCGAGTGGGCTACACCTTC. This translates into CASSKDRAGRVGYTF.

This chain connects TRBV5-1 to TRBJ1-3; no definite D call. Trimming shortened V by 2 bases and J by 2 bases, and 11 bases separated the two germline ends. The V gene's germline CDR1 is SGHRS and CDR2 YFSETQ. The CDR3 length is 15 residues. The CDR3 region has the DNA TGCGCCAGCAGCTTAGAGGTAAACACTGGAAACACCATATATTTT. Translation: CASSLEVNTGNTIYF.

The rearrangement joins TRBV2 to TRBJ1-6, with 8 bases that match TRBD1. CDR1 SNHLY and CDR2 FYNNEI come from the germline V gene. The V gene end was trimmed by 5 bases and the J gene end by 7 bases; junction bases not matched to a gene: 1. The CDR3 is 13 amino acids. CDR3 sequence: CASSRDRNSPLHF. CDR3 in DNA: TGTGCCAGCAGTAGGGACAGGAATTCACCCCTCCACTTT.

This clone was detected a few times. Written as DNA, the CDR3 is TGTGCCAGCTCACCGTCCCGGACGGGGGAGCAGTTCTTC. Translated: CASSPSRTGEQFF. The chain uses TRBV18 and TRBJ2-1; D may be TRBD2 (5 bases). V was clipped by 3 bases and J by 10 bases, with 13 bases between them. CDR1 is KGHSH, CDR2 LQKENI, per germline. CDR3 length equals 13 residues.

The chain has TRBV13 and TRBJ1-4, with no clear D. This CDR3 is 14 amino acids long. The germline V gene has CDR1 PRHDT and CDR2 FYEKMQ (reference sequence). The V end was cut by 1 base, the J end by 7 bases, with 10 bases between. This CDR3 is CASSLAGVGEKLFF. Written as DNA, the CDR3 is TGTGCCAGCAGCTTAGCCGGGGTAGGTGAAAAACTGTTTTTT.

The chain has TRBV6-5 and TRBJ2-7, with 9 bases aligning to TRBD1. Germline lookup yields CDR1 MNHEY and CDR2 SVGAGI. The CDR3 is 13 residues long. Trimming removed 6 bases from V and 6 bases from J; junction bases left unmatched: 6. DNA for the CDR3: TGTGCCAGCAGCCTCGGACAGGGGTCCGAGCAGTACTTC. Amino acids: CASSLGQGSEQYF.

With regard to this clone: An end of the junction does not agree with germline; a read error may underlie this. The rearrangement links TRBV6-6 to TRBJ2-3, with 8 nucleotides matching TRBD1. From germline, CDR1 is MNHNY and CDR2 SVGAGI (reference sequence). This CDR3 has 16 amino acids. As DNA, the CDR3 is TGTGCCAGTAGTTACGGCAGGGGGCTAGAAGTTGATACGCAGTATTTT. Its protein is CASSYGRGLEVDTQYF.

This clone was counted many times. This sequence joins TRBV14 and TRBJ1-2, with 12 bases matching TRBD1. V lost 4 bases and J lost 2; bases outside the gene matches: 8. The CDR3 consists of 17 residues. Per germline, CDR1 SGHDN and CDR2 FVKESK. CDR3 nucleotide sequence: TGTGCCAGCAGCCTCTCTGGCGGGACAGGGGGCAACTATGGCTACACCTTC. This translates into CASSLSGGTGGNYGYTF.

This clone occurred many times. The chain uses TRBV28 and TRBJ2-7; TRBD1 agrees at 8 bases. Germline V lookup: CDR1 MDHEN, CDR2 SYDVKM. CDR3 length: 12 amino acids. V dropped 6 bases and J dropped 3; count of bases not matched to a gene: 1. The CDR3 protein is CASRGQGYEQYF. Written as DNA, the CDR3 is TGTGCCAGCAGAGGACAGGGCTACGAGCAGTACTTC. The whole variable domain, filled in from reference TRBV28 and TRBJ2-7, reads DVKVTQSSRYLVKRTGEKVFLECVQDMDHENMFWYRQDPGLGLRLIYFSYDVKMKEKGDIPEGYSVSREKKERFSLILESASTNQTSMYLCASRGQGYEQYFGPGTRLTVT.

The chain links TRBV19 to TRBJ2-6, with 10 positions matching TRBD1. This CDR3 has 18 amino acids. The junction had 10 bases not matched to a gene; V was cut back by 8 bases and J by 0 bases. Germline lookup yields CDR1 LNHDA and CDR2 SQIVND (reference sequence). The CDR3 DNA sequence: TGTGCCAGTTGTCCCGGGGGACAGGGGCGCTCTGGGGCCAACGTCCTGACTTTC. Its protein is CASCPGGQGRSGANVLTF.

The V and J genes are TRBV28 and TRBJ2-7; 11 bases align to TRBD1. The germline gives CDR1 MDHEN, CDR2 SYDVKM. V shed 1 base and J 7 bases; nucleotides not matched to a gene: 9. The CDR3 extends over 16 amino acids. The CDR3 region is CASSLLNGQGAFEQYF. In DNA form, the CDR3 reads TGTGCCAGCAGTTTATTAAATGGACAGGGGGCTTTTGAGCAGTACTTC.

CDR3: CASTNGGDNEQFF. The CDR3, as DNA: TGCGCCAGCACTAACGGCGGGGACAATGAGCAGTTCTTC. The chain combines TRBV5-1 with TRBJ2-1; possible D gene TRBD2, 6 bases. The CDR3 consists of 13 residues. The germline V gene has CDR1 SGHRS and CDR2 YFSETQ. V was shortened by 6 bases and J by 5 bases, with 12 bases between the two germline ends.

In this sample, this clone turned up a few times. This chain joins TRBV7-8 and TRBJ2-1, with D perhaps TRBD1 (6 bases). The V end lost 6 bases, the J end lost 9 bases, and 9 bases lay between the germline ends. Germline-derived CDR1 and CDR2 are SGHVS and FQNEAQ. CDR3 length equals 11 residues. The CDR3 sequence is CASSGGREQFF. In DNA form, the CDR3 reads TGTGCCAGCAGTGGGGGCCGTGAGCAGTTCTTC.

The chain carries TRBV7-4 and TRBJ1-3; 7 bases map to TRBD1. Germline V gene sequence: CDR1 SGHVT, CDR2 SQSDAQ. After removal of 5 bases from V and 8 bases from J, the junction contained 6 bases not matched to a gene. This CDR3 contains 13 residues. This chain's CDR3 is CASSERQGHTIYF. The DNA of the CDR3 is TGTGCCAGCAGCGAAAGACAGGGCCACACCATATATTTT.

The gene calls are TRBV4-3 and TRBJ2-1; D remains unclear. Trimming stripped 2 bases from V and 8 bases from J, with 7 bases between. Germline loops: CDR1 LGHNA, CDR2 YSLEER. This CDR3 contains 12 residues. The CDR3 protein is CASSQTIDEQFF. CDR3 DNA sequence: TGCGCCAGCAGCCAAACTATAGATGAGCAGTTCTTC.

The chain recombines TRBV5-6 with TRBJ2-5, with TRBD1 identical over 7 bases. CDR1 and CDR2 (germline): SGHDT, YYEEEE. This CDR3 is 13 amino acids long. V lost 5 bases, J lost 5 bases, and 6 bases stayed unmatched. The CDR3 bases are TGTGCCAGCAGAAGACAGGGCCGCGAGACCCAGTACTTC. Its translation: CASRRQGRETQYF.

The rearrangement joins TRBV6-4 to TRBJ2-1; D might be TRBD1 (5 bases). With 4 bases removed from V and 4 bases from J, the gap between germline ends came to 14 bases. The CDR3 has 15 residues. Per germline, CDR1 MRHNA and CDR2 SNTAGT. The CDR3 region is CASSASPTGYNEQFF. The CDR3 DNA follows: TGTGCCAGCAGTGCCAGCCCCACAGGTTACAATGAGCAGTTCTTC.

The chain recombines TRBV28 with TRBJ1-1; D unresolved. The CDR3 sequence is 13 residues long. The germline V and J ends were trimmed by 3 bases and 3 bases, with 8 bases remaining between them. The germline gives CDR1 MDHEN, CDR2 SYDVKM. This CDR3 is CASSLGLYTEAFF. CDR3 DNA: TGTGCCAGCAGTTTGGGCCTTTACACTGAAGCTTTCTTT. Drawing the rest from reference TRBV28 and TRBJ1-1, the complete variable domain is DVKVTQSSRYLVKRTGEKVFLECVQDMDHENMFWYRQDPGLGLRLIYFSYDVKMKEKGDIPEGYSVSREKKERFSLILESASTNQTSMYLCASSLGLYTEAFFGQGTRLTVV.

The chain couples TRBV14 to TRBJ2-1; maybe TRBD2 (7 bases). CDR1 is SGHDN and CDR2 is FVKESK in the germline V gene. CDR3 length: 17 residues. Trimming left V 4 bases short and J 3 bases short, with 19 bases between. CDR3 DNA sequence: TGTGCCAGCAGCCGCCGGGGGGCGGGAGCCAACTACAATGAGCAGTTCTTC. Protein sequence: CASSRRGAGANYNEQFF.

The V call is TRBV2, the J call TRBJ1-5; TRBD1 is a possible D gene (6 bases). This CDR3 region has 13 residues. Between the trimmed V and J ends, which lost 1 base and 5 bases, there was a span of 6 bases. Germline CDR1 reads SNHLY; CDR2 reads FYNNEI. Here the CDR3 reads CASSEDRDQPQHF. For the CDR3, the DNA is TGTGCCAGCAGTGAAGACAGGGATCAGCCCCAGCATTTT.

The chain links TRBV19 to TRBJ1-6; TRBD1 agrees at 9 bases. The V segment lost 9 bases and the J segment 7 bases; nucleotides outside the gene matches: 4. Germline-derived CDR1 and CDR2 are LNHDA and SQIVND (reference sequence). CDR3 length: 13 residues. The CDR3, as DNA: TGTGCCAGCGGACAGGGGAGGAATTCACCCCTCCACTTT. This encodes CASGQGRNSPLHF.

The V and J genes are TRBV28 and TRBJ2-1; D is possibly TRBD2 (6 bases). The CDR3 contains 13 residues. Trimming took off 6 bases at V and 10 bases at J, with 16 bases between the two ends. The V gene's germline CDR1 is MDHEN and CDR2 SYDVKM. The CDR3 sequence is CASSLLAPREQFF. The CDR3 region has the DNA TGTGCCAGCAGCTTACTAGCTCCTCGGGAGCAGTTCTTC.

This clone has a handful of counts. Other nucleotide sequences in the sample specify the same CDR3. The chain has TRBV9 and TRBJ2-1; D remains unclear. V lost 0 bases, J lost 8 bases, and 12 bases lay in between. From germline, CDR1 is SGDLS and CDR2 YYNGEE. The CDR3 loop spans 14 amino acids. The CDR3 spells CASSVGLEGDEQFF. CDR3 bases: TGTGCCAGCAGCGTAGGGCTGGAAGGAGATGAGCAGTTCTTC.